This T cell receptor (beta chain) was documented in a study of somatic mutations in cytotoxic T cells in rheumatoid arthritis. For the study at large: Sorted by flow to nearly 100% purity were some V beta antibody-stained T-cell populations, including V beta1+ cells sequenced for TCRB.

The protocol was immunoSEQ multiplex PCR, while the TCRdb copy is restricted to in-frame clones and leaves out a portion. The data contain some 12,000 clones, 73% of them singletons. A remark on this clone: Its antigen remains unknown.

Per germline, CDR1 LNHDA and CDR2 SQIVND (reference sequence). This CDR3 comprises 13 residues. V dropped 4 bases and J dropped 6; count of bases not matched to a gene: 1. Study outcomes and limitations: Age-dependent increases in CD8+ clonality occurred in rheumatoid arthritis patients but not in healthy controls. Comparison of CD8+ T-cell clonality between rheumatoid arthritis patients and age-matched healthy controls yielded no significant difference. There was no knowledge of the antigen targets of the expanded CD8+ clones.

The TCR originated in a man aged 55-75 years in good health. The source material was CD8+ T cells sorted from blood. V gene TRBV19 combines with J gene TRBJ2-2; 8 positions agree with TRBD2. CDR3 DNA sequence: TGTGCCAGTAGTACTAGCGGGTCCGGGGAGCTGTTTTTT. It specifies CASSTSGSGELFF.